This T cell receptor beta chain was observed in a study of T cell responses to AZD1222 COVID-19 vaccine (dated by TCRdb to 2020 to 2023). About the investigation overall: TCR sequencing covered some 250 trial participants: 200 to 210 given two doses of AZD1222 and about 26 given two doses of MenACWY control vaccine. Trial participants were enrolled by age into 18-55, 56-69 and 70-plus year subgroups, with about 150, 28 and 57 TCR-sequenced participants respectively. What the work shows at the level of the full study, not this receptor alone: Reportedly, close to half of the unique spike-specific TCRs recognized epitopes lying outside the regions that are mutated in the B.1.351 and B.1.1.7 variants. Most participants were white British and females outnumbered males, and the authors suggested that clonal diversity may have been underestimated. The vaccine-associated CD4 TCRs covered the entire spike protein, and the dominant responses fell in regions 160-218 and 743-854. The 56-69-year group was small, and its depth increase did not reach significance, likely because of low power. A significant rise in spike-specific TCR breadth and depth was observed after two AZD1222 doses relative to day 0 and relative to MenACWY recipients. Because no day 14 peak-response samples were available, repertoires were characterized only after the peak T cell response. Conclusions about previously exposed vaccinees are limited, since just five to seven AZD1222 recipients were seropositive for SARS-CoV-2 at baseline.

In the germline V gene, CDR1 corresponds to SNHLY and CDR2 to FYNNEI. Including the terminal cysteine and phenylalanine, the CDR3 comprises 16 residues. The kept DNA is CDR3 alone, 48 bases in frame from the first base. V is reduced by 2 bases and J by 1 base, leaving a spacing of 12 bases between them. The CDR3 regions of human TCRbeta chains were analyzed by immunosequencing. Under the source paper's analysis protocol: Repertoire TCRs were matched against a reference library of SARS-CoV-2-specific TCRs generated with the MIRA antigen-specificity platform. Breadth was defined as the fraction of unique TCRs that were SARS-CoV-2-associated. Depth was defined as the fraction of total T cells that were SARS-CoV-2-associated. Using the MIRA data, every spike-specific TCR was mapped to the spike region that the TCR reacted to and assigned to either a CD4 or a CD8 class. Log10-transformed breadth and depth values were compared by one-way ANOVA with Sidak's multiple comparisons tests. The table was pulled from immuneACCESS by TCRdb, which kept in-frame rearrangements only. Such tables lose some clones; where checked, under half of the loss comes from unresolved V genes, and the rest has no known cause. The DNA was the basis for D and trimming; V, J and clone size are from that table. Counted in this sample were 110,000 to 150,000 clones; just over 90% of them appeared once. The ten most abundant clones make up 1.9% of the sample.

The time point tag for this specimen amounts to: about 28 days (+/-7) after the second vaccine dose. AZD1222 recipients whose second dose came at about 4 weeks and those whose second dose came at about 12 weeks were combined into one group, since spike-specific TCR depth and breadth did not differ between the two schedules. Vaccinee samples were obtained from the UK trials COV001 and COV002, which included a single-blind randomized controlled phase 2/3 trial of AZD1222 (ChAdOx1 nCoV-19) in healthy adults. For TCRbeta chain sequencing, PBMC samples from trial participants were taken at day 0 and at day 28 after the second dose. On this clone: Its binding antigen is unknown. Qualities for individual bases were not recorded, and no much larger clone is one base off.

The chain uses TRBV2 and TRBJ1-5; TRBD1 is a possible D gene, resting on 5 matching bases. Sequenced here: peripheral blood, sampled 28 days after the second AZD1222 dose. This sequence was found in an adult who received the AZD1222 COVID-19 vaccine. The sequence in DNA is TGTGCCAGCAGTGAATCGGCAGGGCGAAGCAATCAGCCCCAGCATTTT. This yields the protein CASSESAGRSNQPQHF.